The TCR beta chain under discussion was sequenced for a study of blood T cells in healthy people across ages. For the second PCR, which ran for 7 to 11 cycles, a sample-barcoded 5' primer and a J-beta primer mix were used. From the 5' RACE reads, TCRdb called clonotypes with MiXCR, one entry per CDR3 protein. The sample consists of just over 1 million distinct CDR3 sequences, around 45% of them appearing once. This clonotype was seen many times. As yet, its antigen is unknown. CDR1 SQVTM and CDR2 ANQGSEA come from the germline V gene. CDR3 size: 14 residues. With V trimmed by 6 bases and J by 2 bases, 7 bases remained unmatched. Study conclusions and caveats: Compared with aged donors, long-lived donors showed fewer expanded clones, suggesting selection.

The sequence was collected from a woman aged 55-75 years in good health. Sequences were obtained from blood. The chain couples TRBV29-1 to TRBJ2-3; 8 bases align to TRBD1. CDR3 DNA sequence: TGCAGCGTCCGGAGGACAGGGAACACAGATACGCAGTATTTT. This translates into CSVRRTGNTDTQYF.